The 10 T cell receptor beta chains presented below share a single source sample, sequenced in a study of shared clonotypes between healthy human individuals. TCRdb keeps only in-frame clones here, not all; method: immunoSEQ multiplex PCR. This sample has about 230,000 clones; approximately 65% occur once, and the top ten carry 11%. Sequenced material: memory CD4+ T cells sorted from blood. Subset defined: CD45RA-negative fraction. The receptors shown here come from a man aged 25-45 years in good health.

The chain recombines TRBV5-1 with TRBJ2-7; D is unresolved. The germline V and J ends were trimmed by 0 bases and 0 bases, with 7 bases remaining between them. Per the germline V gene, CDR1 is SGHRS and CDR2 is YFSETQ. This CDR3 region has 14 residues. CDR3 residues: CASSLATDSYEQYF. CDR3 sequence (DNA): TGCGCCAGCAGCTTGGCCACAGACTCCTACGAGCAGTACTTC.

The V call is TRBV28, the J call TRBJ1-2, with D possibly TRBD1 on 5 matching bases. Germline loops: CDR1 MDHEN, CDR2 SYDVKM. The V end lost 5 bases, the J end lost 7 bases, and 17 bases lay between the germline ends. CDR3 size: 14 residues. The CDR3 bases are TGTGCCAGCAGTCCCCCGGGGCGATTAGCTGGCTACACCTTC. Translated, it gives CASSPPGRLAGYTF.

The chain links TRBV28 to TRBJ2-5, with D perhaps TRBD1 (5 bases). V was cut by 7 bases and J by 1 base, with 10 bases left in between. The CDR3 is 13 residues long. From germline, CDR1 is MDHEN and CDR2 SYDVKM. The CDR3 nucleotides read TGTGCCAGCACCGACAGCCTCCAAGAGACCCAGTACTTC. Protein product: CASTDSLQETQYF.

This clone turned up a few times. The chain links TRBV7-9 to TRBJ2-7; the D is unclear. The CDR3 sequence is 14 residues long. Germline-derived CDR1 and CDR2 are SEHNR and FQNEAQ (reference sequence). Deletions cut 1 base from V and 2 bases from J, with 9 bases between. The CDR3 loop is CASSLDTPAYEQYF. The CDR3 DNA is TGTGCCAGCAGCTTAGATACCCCCGCCTACGAGCAGTACTTC.

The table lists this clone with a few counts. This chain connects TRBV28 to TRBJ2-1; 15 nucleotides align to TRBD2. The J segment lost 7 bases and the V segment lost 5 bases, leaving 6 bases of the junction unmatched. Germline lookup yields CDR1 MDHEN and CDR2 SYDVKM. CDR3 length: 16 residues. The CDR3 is CASSPGLAGGRNEQFF. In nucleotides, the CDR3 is TGTGCCAGCAGTCCCGGACTAGCGGGAGGGAGGAATGAGCAGTTCTTC. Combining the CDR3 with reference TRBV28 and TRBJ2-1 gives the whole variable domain DVKVTQSSRYLVKRTGEKVFLECVQDMDHENMFWYRQDPGLGLRLIYFSYDVKMKEKGDIPEGYSVSREKKERFSLILESASTNQTSMYLCASSPGLAGGRNEQFFGPGTRLTVL.

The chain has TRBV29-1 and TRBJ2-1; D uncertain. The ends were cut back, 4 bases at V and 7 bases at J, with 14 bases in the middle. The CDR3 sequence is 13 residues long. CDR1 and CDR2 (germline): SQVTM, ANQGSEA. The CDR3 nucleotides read TGCAGCGTTGCGCCTAGTCACACGAATGAGCAGTTCTTC. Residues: CSVAPSHTNEQFF.

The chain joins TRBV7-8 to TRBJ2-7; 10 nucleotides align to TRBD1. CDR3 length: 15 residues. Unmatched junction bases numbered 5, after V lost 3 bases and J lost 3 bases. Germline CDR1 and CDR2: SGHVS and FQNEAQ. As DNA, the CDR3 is TGTGCCAGCAGCTTCCTGGGACAGGGGAGCTACGAGCAGTACTTC. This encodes CASSFLGQGSYEQYF. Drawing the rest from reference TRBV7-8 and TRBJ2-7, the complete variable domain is GAGVSQSPRYKVAKRGQDVALRCDPISGHVSLFWYQQALGQGPEFLTYFQNEAQLDKSGLPSDRFFAERPEGSVSTLKIQRTQQEDSAVYLCASSFLGQGSYEQYFGPGTRLTVT.

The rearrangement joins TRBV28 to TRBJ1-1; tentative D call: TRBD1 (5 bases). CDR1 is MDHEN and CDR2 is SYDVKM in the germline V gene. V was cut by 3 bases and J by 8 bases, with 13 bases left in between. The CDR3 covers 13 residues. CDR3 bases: TGTGCCAGCAGTTTGGGGGGGAGGCAGGAAGCTTTCTTT. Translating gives CASSLGGRQEAFF.

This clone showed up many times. DNA of the CDR3: TGTGCCAGCAGTGAAGGGTCATTTCCGGACTACGAGCAGTACTTC. It is translated as CASSEGSFPDYEQYF. The V call is TRBV6-1, the J call TRBJ2-7, with unresolved D. Per germline, CDR1 MNHNS and CDR2 SASEGT. V dropped 1 base and J dropped 3 bases, with 13 bases sitting between them. This CDR3 comprises 15 residues.

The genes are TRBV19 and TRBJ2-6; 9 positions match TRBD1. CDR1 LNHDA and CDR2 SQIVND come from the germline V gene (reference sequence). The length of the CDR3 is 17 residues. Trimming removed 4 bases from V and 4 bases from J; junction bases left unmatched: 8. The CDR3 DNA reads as TGTGCCAGTAGTAGCGGACAGGGGCGTCGAGGGGCCAACGTCCTGACTTTC. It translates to CASSSGQGRRGANVLTF.